The 27 T cell receptor beta chains listed next were all sequenced from one sample in a study of T cells in Graves' hyperthyroidism and ophthalmopathy (dated by TCRdb to 2018 to 2020). The receptor library was made with multiplex PCR. Instrument used: Illumina HiSeq 2000. TCR beta CDR3 regions were amplified from RNA transcripts. The first round of RT-PCR for the TCR CDR3 was performed with the HTBI primer set and the Qiagen OneStep RT-PCR kit. In-frame beta chains were kept once TCRdb had trimmed the public reads at Q25 with fastp and called clones with MiXCR. CDR3 protein duplicates are merged, each entry listing the most common genes and DNA. A total of 480,000 or so distinct CDR3 sequences appear in this sample, about 45% of them only once. The top ten clonotypes cover about 45% of the sample. The sequencing input was peripheral blood or thyroid tissue (not recorded which). The receptors were gathered from an adult woman with Graves' disease, either hyperthyroidism or ophthalmopathy (not recorded which).

V and J are TRBV10-3 and TRBJ1-3; D is uncertain. This CDR3 region has 13 residues. V was clipped by 6 bases and J by 2 bases, with 8 bases between them. Germline CDR1 is ENHRY and CDR2 is SYGVKD. The CDR3 nucleotides are TGTGCCATCAGAATCGGTACTGGAAACACCATATATTTT. This encodes CAIRIGTGNTIYF.

V is TRBV7-9 and J is TRBJ1-4; D is possibly TRBD1 (5 bases). Per the germline V gene, CDR1 is SEHNR and CDR2 is FQNEAQ (reference sequence). Trimming cost V 4 bases and J 4 bases, with 10 bases left between them. The CDR3 has 14 residues. The CDR3 spells CASSWDLSNEKLFF. The CDR3, as DNA: TGTGCCAGCAGCTGGGACTTGAGTAATGAAAAACTGTTTTTT.

This clonotype was picked up a small number of times. The chain carries TRBV12-3 or TRBV12-4 and TRBJ1-1; D ambiguous. This CDR3 region has 13 residues. Between the trimmed V and J ends, which lost 4 bases and 6 bases, there was a span of 12 bases. The CDR3 DNA reads TGTGCCAGCAGTTATGAGGTCAACCCTGAAGCTTTCTTT. It is translated as CASSYEVNPEAFF.

CDR3 in amino acids: CASKLAGVPYEQYF. The CDR3 DNA sequence: TGTGCCAGCAAACTAGCGGGGGTTCCCTACGAGCAGTACTTC. V and J are TRBV7-9 and TRBJ2-7; TRBD2 matches at 11 bases. V was clipped by 7 bases and J by 2 bases; unmatched bases: 4. Germline CDR1 and CDR2: SEHNR and FQNEAQ (reference sequence). CDR3 size: 14 residues.

V is TRBV20-1 and J is TRBJ1-2; D may be TRBD1 (5 bases). V shed 5 bases and J shed 6 bases, with 13 bases lying between them. The CDR3 is 12 residues long. Germline lookup yields CDR1 DFQATT and CDR2 SNEGSKA (reference sequence). CDR3 in DNA: TGCAGTGCTTCCCTACGACAGCATGGCTACACCTTC. Its protein product is CSASLRQHGYTF.

With respect to this clonotype: One base away lies a much larger clone, so this may be a sequencing read error. The V call is TRBV3-1, the J call TRBJ2-5, with 10 bases lining up with TRBD2. The length of the CDR3 is 15 residues. Germline CDR1 LGHDT, CDR2 YNNKEL (reference sequence). As DNA, the CDR3 is TGTGCCAGCAGCCATATAGCGGGAGGCAGGGAGATCCAGTACTTC. Translating it yields CASSHIAGGREIQYF.

The chain has TRBV25-1 and TRBJ2-7; 13 bases agree with TRBD2. CDR3 length: 14 residues. V lost 8 bases and J lost 6; bases outside the gene matches: 7. CDR1 MGHDK and CDR2 SYGVNS come from the germline V gene. The CDR3 loop is CASRTSGRGLEQYF. As DNA, the CDR3 is TGTGCCAGCCGGACTAGCGGGAGAGGTCTCGAGCAGTACTTC.

The gene calls are TRBV7-2 and TRBJ1-2; 8 positions agree with TRBD1. The CDR3 is 15 amino acids. After removal of 0 bases from V and 6 bases from J, the junction contained 6 bases not matched to a gene. Germline-derived CDR1 and CDR2 are SGHTA and FQGNSA. The CDR3 is CASSLAGGQGNGYTF. The CDR3 DNA reads as TGTGCCAGCAGCTTAGCGGGAGGACAGGGAAATGGCTACACCTTC.

This clonotype was seen just once. The gene calls are TRBV6-5 and TRBJ2-3; perhaps TRBD2 as D (6 bases). This CDR3 spans 15 amino acids. Germline lookup yields CDR1 MNHEY and CDR2 SVGAGI. Trimming cost V 6 bases and J 0 bases, with 13 bases left between them. CDR3 protein: CASRSDGTSTDTQYF. The CDR3, as DNA: TGTGCCAGCAGGTCGGACGGGACTAGCACAGATACGCAGTATTTT.

J is TRBJ2-7 and V is TRBV7-2; D uncertain. V lost 8 bases and J lost 2, with 13 bases in between. The germline V gene encodes CDR1 SGHTA and CDR2 FQGNSA. The CDR3 is made up of 13 amino acids. CDR3 residues: CASAIGPTYEQYF. Here the CDR3 DNA reads TGTGCCAGCGCCATTGGGCCGACCTACGAGCAGTACTTC.

Many counts were recorded for this clonotype. This chain connects TRBV6-5 to TRBJ2-7; D gene unclear. This CDR3 contains 15 residues. The V and J ends lost 0 bases and 4 bases respectively, with 13 bases between them. CDR1 is MNHEY, CDR2 SVGAGI, per germline. The CDR3, as DNA: TGTGCCAGCAGTTACTCGGAGCTCAACTCATACGAGCAGTACTTC. Its protein is CASSYSELNSYEQYF.

Regarding this clonotype: This may arise from a read error, as a much more abundant clone is one base away. The chain couples TRBV14 to TRBJ1-2; TRBD1 might be the D (5 bases). Germline V gene data show CDR1 as SGHDN and CDR2 as FVKESK. The germline V and J ends were trimmed by 1 base and 4 bases, with 13 bases remaining between them. The CDR3 is 15 residues long. CDR3 DNA sequence: TGTGCCAGCAGCCAAGTGGACCGGGGGATCTATGGCTACACCTTC. Translating it yields CASSQVDRGIYGYTF.

The J gene is TRBJ1-5, the V gene TRBV2; the match to TRBD1 covers 8 bases. The V gene end was trimmed by 8 bases and the J gene end by 6 bases; junction bases not matched to a gene: 6. Germline values: CDR1 SNHLY, CDR2 FYNNEI. The length of the CDR3 is 13 residues. CDR3 DNA: TGTGCCAGCGAGGTTACAGGGGGTCAGCCCCAGCATTTT. This translates into CASEVTGGQPQHF. Together with reference TRBV2 and TRBJ1-5, the CDR3 gives the full variable domain: EPEVTQTPSHQVTQMGQEVILRCVPISNHLYFYWYRQILGQKVEFLVSFYNNEISEKSEIFDDQFSVERPDGSNFTLKIRSTKLEDSAMYFCASEVTGGQPQHFGDGTRLSIL.

This clonotype was recorded many times. The chain combines TRBV18 with TRBJ2-7, with D unclear. Germline CDR1 KGHSH, CDR2 LQKENI. This CDR3 contains 13 residues. The germline V and J ends were trimmed by 3 bases and 2 bases, with 8 bases remaining between them. CDR3 in amino acids: CASSPSMAYEQYF. CDR3 nucleotides: TGTGCCAGCTCACCTTCGATGGCCTACGAGCAGTACTTC. The full variable domain, rest sourced from reference TRBV18 and TRBJ2-7, is NAGVMQNPRHLVRRRGQEARLRCSPMKGHSHVYWYRQLPEEGLKFMVYLQKENIIDESGMPKERFSAEFPKEGPSILRIQQVVRGDSAAYFCASSPSMAYEQYFGPGTRLTVT.

V usage is TRBV6-1 and J usage is TRBJ2-7, with D perhaps matching TRBD1 (5 bases). Germline-derived CDR1 and CDR2 are MNHNS and SASEGT. The CDR3 length is 13 residues. The V gene lost 5 bases and the J gene lost 4 bases, with 12 bases spanning the gap. As DNA, the CDR3 is TGTGCCAGCAGTCTGGAGACAGCTTACGAGCAGTACTTC. It encodes CASSLETAYEQYF.

The genes are TRBV19 and TRBJ1-5; the D is unclear. The germline CDR1 and CDR2 sequences are LNHDA and SQIVND (reference sequence). V gave up 3 bases and J gave up 1 base, with 16 bases separating them. This CDR3 spans 17 amino acids. The CDR3 spells CASSIYPPDGSNQPQHF. The CDR3 DNA reads TGTGCCAGTAGTATTTACCCTCCGGACGGAAGCAATCAGCCCCAGCATTTT.

The gene calls are TRBV20-1 and TRBJ1-5; TRBD1 might be the D (6 bases). The V gene's germline CDR1 is DFQATT and CDR2 SNEGSKA (reference sequence). This CDR3 is 14 amino acids long. The V gene lost 5 bases and the J gene lost 6 bases, with 17 bases spanning the gap. In nucleotides, the CDR3 is TGCAGTGCTCCCGGACAGCTGGGTAGTCAGCCCCAGCATTTT. Its protein product is CSAPGQLGSQPQHF.

This clonotype has ten or more counts. The chain recombines TRBV7-3 with TRBJ1-2, with D perhaps matching TRBD1 (5 bases). The germline CDR1 and CDR2 sequences are SGHTA and FQGTGA. V lost 5 bases to trimming and J lost 8 bases, with 15 bases between them. This CDR3 contains 13 residues. Written as DNA, the CDR3 is TGTGCCAGCAGCCCTAATGCCGGGGGAGGCTACACCTTC. This sequence encodes CASSPNAGGGYTF. Variable domain in full (rest from reference TRBV7-3 and TRBJ1-2): GAGVSQTPSNKVTEKGKYVELRCDPISGHTALYWYRQSLGQGPEFLIYFQGTGAADDSGLPNDRFFAVRPEGSVSTLKIQRTERGDSAVYLCASSPNAGGGYTFGSGTRLTVV.

For the CDR3, the DNA is TGTGCCAGTCGGGGACGACTACGGGAAAAACTGTTTTTT. The encoded protein is CASRGRLREKLFF. The chain employs TRBV7-9 and TRBJ1-4, with D perhaps matching TRBD1 (5 bases). Germline CDR1 SEHNR, CDR2 FQNEAQ (reference sequence). The V end lost 9 bases, the J end lost 8 bases, and 16 bases lay between the germline ends. This CDR3 has 13 residues.

Many counts were recorded for this clonotype. Being one base from a much bigger clone, this may be a read error. The chain is built from TRBV10-3 and TRBJ2-2; D remains unclear. Germline CDR1 ENHRY, CDR2 SYGVKD. Between the trimmed V and J ends, which lost 5 bases and 3 bases, there was a span of 4 bases. The CDR3 is made up of 12 amino acids. CDR3 DNA: TGTGCCATCAGTCAGGACACCGGGGAGCTGTTTTTT. It codes for CAISQDTGELFF.

The sample holds a few counts of this clonotype. This sequence joins TRBV4-3 and TRBJ2-2; tentatively, D is TRBD2 (5 bases). The CDR3 is 16 residues long. V shed 0 bases and J shed 5 bases, with 13 bases lying between them. Germline values: CDR1 LGHNA, CDR2 YSLEER. The CDR3 nucleotides are TGCGCCAGCAGCCAAGATCGGGGTTCGGGTACCGGGGAGCTGTTTTTT. Encoded protein: CASSQDRGSGTGELFF.

Many counts were recorded for this clonotype. This rearrangement joins TRBV4-3 to TRBJ1-4; unclear D gene. Germline CDR1 LGHNA, CDR2 YSLEER. The CDR3 covers 13 residues. The V and J ends lost 0 bases and 8 bases respectively, with 7 bases between them. This CDR3 reads CASSQDRREKLFF. CDR3 coding DNA: TGCGCCAGCAGCCAAGATCGCCGAGAAAAACTGTTTTTT.

The chain is built from TRBV10-3 and TRBJ2-6; D ambiguous. The CDR3 runs to 13 residues. V was cut by 0 bases and J by 10 bases, with 7 bases left in between. The V gene's germline CDR1 is ENHRY and CDR2 SYGVKD. Written as DNA, the CDR3 is TGTGCCATCAGTGAGTCGTGGTCTAACGTCCTGACTTTC. It yields the protein CAISESWSNVLTF.

This clonotype was seen many times. The gene calls are TRBV2 and TRBJ1-2; no firm D call. The CDR3 is 13 residues long. CDR1 is SNHLY and CDR2 is FYNNEI in the germline V gene. The ends were cut back, 1 base at V and 7 bases at J, with 10 bases in the middle. The DNA of the CDR3 is TGTGCCAGCAGTGAAGAGGGAGGATCTGGCTACACCTTC. This codes for CASSEEGGSGYTF.

The chain employs TRBV10-3 and TRBJ1-3; D uncertain. CDR3 length: 13 amino acids. The V end was cut by 10 bases, the J end by 0 bases, with 10 bases between. Germline V gives CDR1 ENHRY, CDR2 SYGVKD. The CDR3 DNA reads as TGTGCCACCCAGTACAGCTCTGGAAACACCATATATTTT. The encoded protein is CATQYSSGNTIYF.

The chain uses TRBV7-6 and TRBJ1-1, with 10 bases aligning to TRBD1. This CDR3 contains 17 residues. The germline V gene has CDR1 SGHVS and CDR2 FNYEAQ. With V trimmed by 6 bases and J by 1 base, 11 bases remained unmatched. CDR3 in DNA: TGTGCCAGCAGTTTTTCCCGGGACAGGGGACGGAACACTGAAGCTTTCTTT. It is translated as CASSFSRDRGRNTEAFF.

The rearrangement links TRBV7-9 to TRBJ2-5; 7 nucleotides line up with TRBD1. The CDR3 is 15 residues long. V was clipped by 1 base and J by 3 bases; unmatched bases: 5. The germline V gene encodes CDR1 SEHNR and CDR2 FQNEAQ (reference sequence). The CDR3, as DNA: TGTGCCAGCAGCTTAGATGGACAGGAGAAAGAGACCCAGTACTTC. Translating it yields CASSLDGQEKETQYF.